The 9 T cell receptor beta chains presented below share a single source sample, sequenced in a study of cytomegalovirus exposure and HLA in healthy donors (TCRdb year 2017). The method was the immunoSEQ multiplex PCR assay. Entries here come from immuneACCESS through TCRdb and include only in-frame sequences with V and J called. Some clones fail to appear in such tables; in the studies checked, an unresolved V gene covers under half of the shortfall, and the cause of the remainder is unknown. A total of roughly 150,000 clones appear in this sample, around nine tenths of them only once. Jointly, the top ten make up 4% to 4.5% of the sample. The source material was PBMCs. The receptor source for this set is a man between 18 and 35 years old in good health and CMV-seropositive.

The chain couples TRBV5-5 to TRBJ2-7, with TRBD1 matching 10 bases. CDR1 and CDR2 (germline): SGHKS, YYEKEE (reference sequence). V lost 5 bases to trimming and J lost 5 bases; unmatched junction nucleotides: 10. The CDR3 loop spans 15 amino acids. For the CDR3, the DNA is TGTGCCAGCAGGTTGTTGGACAGGGGGTTCAACGAGCAGTACTTC. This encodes CASRLLDRGFNEQYF.

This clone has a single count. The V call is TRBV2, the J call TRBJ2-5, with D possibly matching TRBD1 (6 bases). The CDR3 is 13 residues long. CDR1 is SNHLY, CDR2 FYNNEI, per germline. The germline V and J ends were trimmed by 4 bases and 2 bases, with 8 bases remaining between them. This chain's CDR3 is CASSGTVQETQYF. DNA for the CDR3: TGTGCCAGCAGTGGGACAGTTCAAGAGACCCAGTACTTC.

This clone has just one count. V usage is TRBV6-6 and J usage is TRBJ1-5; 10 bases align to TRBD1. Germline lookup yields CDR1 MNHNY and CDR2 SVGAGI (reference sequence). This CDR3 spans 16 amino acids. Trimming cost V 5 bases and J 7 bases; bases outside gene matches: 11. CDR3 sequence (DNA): TGTGCCAGCAGTGGGGGGACAGGGGACCTTGGGCAGCCCCAGCATTTT. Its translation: CASSGGTGDLGQPQHF.

The CDR3 region is CASSTGQPPLEQFF. In DNA form, the CDR3 reads TGTGCCAGCAGCACGGGACAGCCGCCCCTTGAGCAGTTCTTC. The chain uses TRBV7-3 and TRBJ2-1, with 7 bases lining up with TRBD1. Trimming took 5 bases from V and 9 from J; bases not matched to a gene: 10. Germline V gene data show CDR1 as SGHTA and CDR2 as FQGTGA. The CDR3 loop spans 14 amino acids.

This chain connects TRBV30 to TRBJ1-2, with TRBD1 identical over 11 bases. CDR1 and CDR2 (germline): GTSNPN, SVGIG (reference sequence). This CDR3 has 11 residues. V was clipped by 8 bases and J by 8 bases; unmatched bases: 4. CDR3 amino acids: CAGQGAQGYTF. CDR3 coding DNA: TGTGCCGGACAGGGGGCTCAAGGCTACACCTTC.

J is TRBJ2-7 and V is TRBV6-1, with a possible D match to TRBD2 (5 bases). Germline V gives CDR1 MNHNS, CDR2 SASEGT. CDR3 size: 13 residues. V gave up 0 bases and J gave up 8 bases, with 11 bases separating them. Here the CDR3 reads CASSEAEGVQQYF. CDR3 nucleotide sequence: TGTGCCAGCAGTGAAGCAGAGGGAGTCCAGCAGTACTTC.

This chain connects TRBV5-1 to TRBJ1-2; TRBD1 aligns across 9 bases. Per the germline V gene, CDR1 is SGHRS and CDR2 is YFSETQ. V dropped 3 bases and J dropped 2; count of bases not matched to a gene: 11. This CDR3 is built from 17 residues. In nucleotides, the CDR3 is TGCGCCAGCAGCTCCGGCAGACAGGGGGGCGTGAACTATGGCTACACCTTC. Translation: CASSSGRQGGVNYGYTF.

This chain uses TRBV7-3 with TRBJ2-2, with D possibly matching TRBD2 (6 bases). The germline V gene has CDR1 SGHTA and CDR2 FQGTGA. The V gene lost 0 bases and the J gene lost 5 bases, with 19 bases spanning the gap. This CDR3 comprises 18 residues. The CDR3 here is CASSLTASGASATGELFF. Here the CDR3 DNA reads TGTGCCAGCAGCTTAACAGCGTCCGGGGCTAGCGCAACCGGGGAGCTGTTTTTT. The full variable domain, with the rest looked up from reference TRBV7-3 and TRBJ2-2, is GAGVSQTPSNKVTEKGKYVELRCDPISGHTALYWYRQSLGQGPEFLIYFQGTGAADDSGLPNDRFFAVRPEGSVSTLKIQRTERGDSAVYLCASSLTASGASATGELFFGEGSRLTVL.

In DNA form, the CDR3 reads TGTGCCAGCAGGGTCGCAGGATCCTACGAGCAGTACTTC. This sequence encodes CASRVAGSYEQYF. The chain employs TRBV27 and TRBJ2-7; unclear D gene. From germline, CDR1 is MNHEY and CDR2 SMNVEV (reference sequence). The CDR3 length is 13 residues. V was shortened by 6 bases and J by 1 base, with 10 bases between the two germline ends.